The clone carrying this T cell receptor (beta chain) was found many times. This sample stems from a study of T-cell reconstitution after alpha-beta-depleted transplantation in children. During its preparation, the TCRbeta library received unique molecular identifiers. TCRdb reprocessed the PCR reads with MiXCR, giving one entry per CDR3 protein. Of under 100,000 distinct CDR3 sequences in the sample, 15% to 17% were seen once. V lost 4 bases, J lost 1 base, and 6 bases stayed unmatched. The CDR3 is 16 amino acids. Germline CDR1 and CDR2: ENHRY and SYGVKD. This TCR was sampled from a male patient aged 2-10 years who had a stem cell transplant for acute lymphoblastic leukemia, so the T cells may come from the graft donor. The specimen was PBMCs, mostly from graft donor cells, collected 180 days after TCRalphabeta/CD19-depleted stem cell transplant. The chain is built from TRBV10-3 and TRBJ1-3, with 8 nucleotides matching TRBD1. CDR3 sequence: CAISGDRGGSGNTIYF. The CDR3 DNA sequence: TGTGCCATCAGTGGCGACAGGGGAGGATCTGGAAACACCATATATTTT.